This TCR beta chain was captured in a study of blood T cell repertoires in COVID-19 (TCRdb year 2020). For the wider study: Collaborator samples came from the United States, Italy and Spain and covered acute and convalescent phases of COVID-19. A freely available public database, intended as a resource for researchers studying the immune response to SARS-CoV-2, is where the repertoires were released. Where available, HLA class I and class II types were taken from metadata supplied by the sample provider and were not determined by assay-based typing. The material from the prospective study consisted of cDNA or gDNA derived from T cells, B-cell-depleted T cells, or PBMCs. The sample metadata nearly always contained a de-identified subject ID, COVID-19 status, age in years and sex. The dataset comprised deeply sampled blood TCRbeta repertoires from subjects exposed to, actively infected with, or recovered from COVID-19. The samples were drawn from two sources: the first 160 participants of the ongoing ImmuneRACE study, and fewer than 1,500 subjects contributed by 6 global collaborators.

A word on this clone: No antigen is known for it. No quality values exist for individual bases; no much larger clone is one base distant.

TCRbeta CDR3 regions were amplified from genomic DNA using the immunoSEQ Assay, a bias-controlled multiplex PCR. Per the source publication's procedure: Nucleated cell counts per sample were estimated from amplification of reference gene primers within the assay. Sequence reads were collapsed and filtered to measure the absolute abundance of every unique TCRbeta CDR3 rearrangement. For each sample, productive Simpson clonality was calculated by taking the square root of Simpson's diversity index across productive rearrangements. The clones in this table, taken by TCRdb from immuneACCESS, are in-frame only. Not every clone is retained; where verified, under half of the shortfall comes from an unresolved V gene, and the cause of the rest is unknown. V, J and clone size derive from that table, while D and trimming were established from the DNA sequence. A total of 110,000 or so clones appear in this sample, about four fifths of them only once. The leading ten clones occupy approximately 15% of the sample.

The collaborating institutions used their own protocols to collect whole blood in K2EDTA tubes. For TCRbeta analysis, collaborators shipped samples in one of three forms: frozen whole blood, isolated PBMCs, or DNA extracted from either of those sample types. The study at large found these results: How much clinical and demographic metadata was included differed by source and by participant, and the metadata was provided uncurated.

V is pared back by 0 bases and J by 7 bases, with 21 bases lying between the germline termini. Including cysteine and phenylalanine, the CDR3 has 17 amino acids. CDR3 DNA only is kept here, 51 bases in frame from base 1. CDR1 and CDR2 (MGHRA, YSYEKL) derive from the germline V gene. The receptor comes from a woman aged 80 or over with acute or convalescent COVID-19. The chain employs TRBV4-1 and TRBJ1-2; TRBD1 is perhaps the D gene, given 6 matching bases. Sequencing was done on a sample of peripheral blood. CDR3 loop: CASSQDLVGGSRSGYTF. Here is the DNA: TGCGCCAGCAGCCAAGATCTCGTTGGGGGCTCTAGGAGTGGCTACACCTTC.